One T cell receptor beta chain is described in this entry. TCRdb keeps only in-frame clones here, not all; method: immunoSEQ multiplex PCR. This sample has 15,000 to 20,000 clones, with under 75% found just once. After removal of 4 bases from V and 0 bases from J, the junction contained 4 bases not matched to a gene. The germline gives CDR1 ENHRY, CDR2 SYGVKD. CDR3 size: 16 residues. The data derive from a study of graft-versus-host responses after intestinal transplantation. Intraepithelial lymphocytes and lamina propria lymphocytes were released through processing of graft tissue. This TCR came from a human patient who received an intestinal transplant, so some T cells may come from the graft donor. Specimen: ileum tissue, collected approximately 3 weeks after intestinal transplant. The rearrangement joins TRBV10-3 to TRBJ2-1, with 9 positions matching TRBD2. The CDR3 DNA sequence: TGTGCCATCAGTGGGCTAGCGGGGCCCTCCTACAATGAGCAGTTCTTC. Translating it yields CAISGLAGPSYNEQFF.